The entry below gives a single TCR beta chain sequence along with its context. Germline-derived CDR1 and CDR2 are MGHRA and YSYEKL. Deletions cut 1 base from V and 7 bases from J, with 16 bases between. This CDR3 is built from 15 residues. A second roughly 7 to 11 cycle PCR used barcoded and J-beta primers. Each CDR3 protein gets one entry after TCRdb re-called the 5' RACE reads with MiXCR. The repertoire holds hundreds of thousands of distinct CDR3 sequences, with 40% to 50% as singletons. This record belongs to a study of blood T cells in healthy people across ages. The TCR was taken from a man in his fifties or sixties in good health. This sequence joins TRBV4-1 and TRBJ1-2; possible D gene TRBD1, 6 bases. The source material was blood. The CDR3 bases are TGCGCCAGCAGCCAAGGATCGGGGCCGACAGGTGGCTACACCTTC. Amino acid sequence: CASSQGSGPTGGYTF.